The rows below give T cell receptor beta chains drawn from one sample of a study of OX40 agonist ivuxolimab in advanced cancers. The repertoire was sequenced with immunoSEQ multiplex PCR; TCRdb's copy has only in-frame clones and lacks some. The sample lists tens of thousands of clones, over 75% seen once, with more than 3.5% in the top ten. Sequencing was performed on CD4+ or CD8+ T cells sorted from blood, taken in a trial of the OX40 agonist ivuxolimab. The receptors come from an adult with an advanced solid tumor such as melanoma, head and neck, liver or kidney cancer. The CDR3 runs from the conserved cysteine through the conserved F or W. Fields, in order: J gene, V gene, CDR3 protein.

J gene: TRBJ2-7
V gene: TRBV18
CDR3 protein: CASSPIRDYEQYF

J gene: TRBJ1-4
V gene: TRBV7-6
CDR3 protein: CASSPGVGRTLNEKLFF

J gene: TRBJ2-2
V gene: TRBV29-1
CDR3 protein: CSVPLDRAGTGELFF

J gene: TRBJ2-7
V gene: TRBV7-9
CDR3 protein: CASSSAVSIEQYF

J gene: TRBJ1-2
V gene: TRBV28
CDR3 protein: CASSPGQDYGYTF

J gene: TRBJ1-3
V gene: TRBV5-4
CDR3 protein: CASTSAGGSGNTIYF

J gene: TRBJ2-5
V gene: TRBV28
CDR3 protein: CASSPHRDGEETQYF

J gene: TRBJ2-1
V gene: TRBV5-5
CDR3 protein: CASSLVSRGSLSVEQFF

J gene: TRBJ2-5
V gene: TRBV30
CDR3 protein: CAWSFRGRETQYF

J gene: TRBJ2-4
V gene: TRBV12-5
CDR3 protein: CASAVVAGVENIQYF

J gene: TRBJ2-5
V gene: TRBV7-9
CDR3 protein: CASSLLSRTGGFQETQYF

J gene: TRBJ1-1
V gene: TRBV27
CDR3 protein: CASSLTGTGRGGTEAFF

J gene: TRBJ1-1
V gene: TRBV30
CDR3 protein: CAWSVKRAAWRAFF

J gene: TRBJ2-1
V gene: TRBV11-3
CDR3 protein: CASSLFPGGGNEQFF

J gene: TRBJ1-3
V gene: TRBV6-6
CDR3 protein: CASSRPTGSRGNTIYF

J gene: TRBJ2-3
V gene: TRBV11-2
CDR3 protein: CASSLTGGLAGGFLDTQYF

J gene: TRBJ1-1
V gene: TRBV19
CDR3 protein: CASRMYTEAFF

J gene: TRBJ2-1
V gene: TRBV5-1
CDR3 protein: CASSLEYNEQFF

J gene: TRBJ2-5
V gene: TRBV13
CDR3 protein: CASSLGRGTTRTQYF

J gene: TRBJ2-5
V gene: TRBV7-2
CDR3 protein: CASSPESGASRETQYF

J gene: TRBJ2-5
V gene: TRBV28
CDR3 protein: CASSLNSGGQYQETQYF

J gene: TRBJ2-2
V gene: TRBV10-3
CDR3 protein: CAISDRGLAAGELFF

J gene: TRBJ2-1
V gene: TRBV5-4
CDR3 protein: CASSPSGGRRNEQFF

J gene: TRBJ2-1
V gene: TRBV10-3
CDR3 protein: CAISDPGLAGGTEQFF